This TCR beta chain derives from a study of response to subunit inactivated influenza vaccine. Study outcomes and limitations: Researchers suggested that each seasonal influenza vaccination recruits few new T cells.

A single record per CDR3 protein comes from TCRdb applying MiXCR to the RT-PCR reads. Seen here are 500,000 to 650,000 distinct CDR3 sequences, around 8% observed once, and the top ten hold over 10%. In this sample, this clonotype turned up many times. The target antigen is unknown. V lost 6 bases to trimming and J lost 0 bases, with 10 bases between them. The CDR3 totals 14 residues. Germline V CDR1 and CDR2: ENHRY, SYGVKD. Source: PBMCs from blood, taken about 23 months after vaccination. The chain is built from TRBV10-3 and TRBJ2-3; no clear D gene. The TCR sequence derives from a man between 50 and 70 years old who received an inactivated influenza vaccine. The DNA for the CDR3 is TGTGCCATCAGCCCTTCTTCTAGCACAGATACGCAGTATTTT. Translating it yields CAISPSSSTDTQYF.